The clone carrying this T cell receptor (beta chain) has more than one count but fewer than ten. Antigen unknown. This sample is drawn from a study of beta chain features in type 1 diabetes. Regarding the study as a whole: The question of HLA type influencing TCRB rearrangement was one that remained unresolved here. In the patient group, naive, central memory and Treg TCRB repertoires seemed more alike than in the healthy donor group. People with Type 1 diabetes carried modestly yet significantly shorter TCRB CDR3s in all four CD4+ subsets. Among type 1 diabetes patients, VDJ junctions had fewer insertions and more deletions.

The sequenced template was cDNA made from the entire isolated RNA. Sequenced by immunoSEQ multiplex PCR; TCRdb stores in-frame clones only, minus some. The sample consists of more than 550,000 clones, around 15% of them appearing once. This clonotype originated in a man aged 18 to 29 with type 1 diabetes. Sequencing used naive CD4+ T cells from blood.

The CDR3 DNA reads TGCAGTGTTACAGCTAACTATGGCTACACCTTC. Translating gives CSVTANYGYTF. The chain employs TRBV20-1 and TRBJ1-2; D gene ambiguous. The CDR3 covers 11 residues. CDR1 is DFQATT, CDR2 SNEGSKA, per germline (reference sequence). Trimming left V 7 bases short and J 0 bases short, with 6 bases between.